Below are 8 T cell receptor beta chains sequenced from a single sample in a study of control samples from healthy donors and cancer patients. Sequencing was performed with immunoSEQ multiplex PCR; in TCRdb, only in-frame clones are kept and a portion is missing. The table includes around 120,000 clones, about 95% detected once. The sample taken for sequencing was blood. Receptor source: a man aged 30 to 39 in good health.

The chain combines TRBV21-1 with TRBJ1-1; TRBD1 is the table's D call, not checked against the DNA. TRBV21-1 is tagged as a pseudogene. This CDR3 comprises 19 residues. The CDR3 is CASSKETRTGIGMNTEAFF. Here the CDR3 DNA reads TGTGCCAGCAGCAAAGAAACCCGCACAGGGATCGGCATGAACACTGAAGCTTTCTTT.

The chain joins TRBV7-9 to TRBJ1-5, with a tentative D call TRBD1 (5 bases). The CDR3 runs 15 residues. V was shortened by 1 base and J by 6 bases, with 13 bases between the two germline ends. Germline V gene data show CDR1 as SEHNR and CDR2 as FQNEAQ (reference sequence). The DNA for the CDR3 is TGTGCCAGCAGCTTAGGTCAGGGTTGGGTTCAGCCCCAGCATTTT. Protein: CASSLGQGWVQPQHF.

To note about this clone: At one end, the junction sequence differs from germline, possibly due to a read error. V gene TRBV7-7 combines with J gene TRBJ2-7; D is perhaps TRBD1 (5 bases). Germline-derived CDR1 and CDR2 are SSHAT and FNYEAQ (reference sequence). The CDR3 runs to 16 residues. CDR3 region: CASSSARVLHSYEQYF. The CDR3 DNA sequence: TGTGCTAGCAGCTCCGCCAGGGTTCTCCATTCCTACGAGCAGTACTTC.

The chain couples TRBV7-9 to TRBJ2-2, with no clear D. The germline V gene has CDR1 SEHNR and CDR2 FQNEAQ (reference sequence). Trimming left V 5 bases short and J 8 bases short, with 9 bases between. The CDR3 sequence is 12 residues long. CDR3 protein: CASSMSWGELFF. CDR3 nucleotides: TGTGCCAGCAGCATGAGCTGGGGGGAGCTGTTTTTT.

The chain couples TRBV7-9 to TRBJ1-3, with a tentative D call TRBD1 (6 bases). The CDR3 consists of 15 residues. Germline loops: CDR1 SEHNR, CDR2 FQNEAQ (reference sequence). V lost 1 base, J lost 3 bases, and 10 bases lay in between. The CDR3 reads CASSLVGALGNTIYF. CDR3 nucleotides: TGTGCCAGCAGCTTAGTGGGGGCCCTTGGAAACACCATATATTTT.

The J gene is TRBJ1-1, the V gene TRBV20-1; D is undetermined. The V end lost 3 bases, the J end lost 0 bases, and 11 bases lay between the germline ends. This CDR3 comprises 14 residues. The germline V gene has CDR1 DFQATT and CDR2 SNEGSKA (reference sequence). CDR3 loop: CSASSPVVNTEAFF. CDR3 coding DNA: TGCAGTGCTAGTTCCCCCGTGGTGAACACTGAAGCTTTCTTT.

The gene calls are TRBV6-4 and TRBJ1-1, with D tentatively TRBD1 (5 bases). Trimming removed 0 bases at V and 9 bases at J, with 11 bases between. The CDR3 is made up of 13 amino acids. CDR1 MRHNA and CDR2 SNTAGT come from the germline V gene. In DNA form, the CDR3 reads TGTGCCAGCAGTGACTCGGGTACAGGAAAAGCTTTCTTT. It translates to CASSDSGTGKAFF.

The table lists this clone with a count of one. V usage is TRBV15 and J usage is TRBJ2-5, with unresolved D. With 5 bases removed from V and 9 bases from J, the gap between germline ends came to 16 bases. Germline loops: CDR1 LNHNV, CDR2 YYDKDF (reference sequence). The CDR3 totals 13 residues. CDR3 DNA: TGTGCCACCAGCGGGCGAGTGGTCCAGGCCCAGTACTTC. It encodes CATSGRVVQAQYF.